This entry features one TCR beta chain sequence. Its antigen is not known. Construction of the TCR beta libraries employed iRepertoire HTBI primers in conjunction with Arm-PCR of CDR3 regions. TCRdb re-called the multiplex PCR reads with MiXCR, one entry per CDR3 protein. The table lists around 470,000 distinct CDR3 sequences, 14% of them singletons. Trimming at V came to 5 bases and at J to 7 bases, leaving 9 bases not matched to a gene. From germline, CDR1 is MDHEN and CDR2 SYDVKM. This CDR3 is built from 15 residues. The sample comes from a study of regulatory T cells in long-lasting Graves disease. Whole-study findings and limits: Persistent disease preferred TRBV28, TRBJ1-2 and TRBJ2-5.

Regarding time point: newly diagnosed GD, antithyroid drugs for less than 3 months. Making the TCR library involved RNA that had been extracted from PBMCs. In addition, the sample was reused for a study of T cells in Graves' hyperthyroidism and ophthalmopathy.

The source is a woman aged 50 to 65 with Graves disease. This chain uses TRBV28 with TRBJ2-7, with 12 bases that match TRBD1. Sequencing used peripheral blood mononuclear cells (PBMCs), obtained at new diagnosis, from a patient treated with antithyroid drugs. The DNA of the CDR3 is TGTGCCAGCAGTACTCCGGGGACAGGGGGCTCAGAGCAGTACTTC. Translated: CASSTPGTGGSEQYF.